The 25 T cell receptor beta chains below come from one sample, sequenced in a study of blood T cells in healthy people across ages. Together with a sample-barcoded 5' primer, a J-beta primer mix was included in a second PCR lasting roughly 6 to 12 cycles. TCRdb itself ran the 5' RACE reads through MiXCR, one entry per CDR3 protein. The repertoire includes roughly 730,000 distinct CDR3 sequences, 56% of them detected once, and around 25% sits in the top ten. Sequencing was carried out using blood. The receptors shown here come from a man aged 35 to 55 in good health.

The chain uses TRBV21-1 and TRBJ2-1. TRBV21-1 is deemed a pseudogene. CDR3 size: 12 residues. The CDR3 DNA follows: TGTGCCAGCAGCCGCCAGCCTAATGAGCAGTTCTTC. Translated, it gives CASSRQPNEQFF.

This chain links TRBV6-2 or TRBV6-3 with TRBJ2-3; D is unresolved. Germline loops: CDR1 MNHEY, CDR2 SVGEGT. V was shortened by 5 bases and J by 3 bases, with 15 bases between the two germline ends. The CDR3 sequence is 15 residues long. The CDR3 DNA reads TGTGCCAGCAGTGACCCGACCGGCAGGACAGATACGCAGTATTTT. Protein: CASSDPTGRTDTQYF.

The chain is built from TRBV4-2 and TRBJ2-5; D remains ambiguous. The J call is uncertain, as TRBJ2-7 better fits the DNA end. Germline CDR1 reads LGHNA; CDR2 reads YNFKEQ. This CDR3 has 16 residues. CDR3 region: CASSQDQAARSYEQYF. The CDR3 bases are TGTGCCAGCAGCCAAGATCAGGCGGCCAGAAGTTACGAGCAGTACTTC.

The V and J genes are TRBV3-1 and TRBJ1-6; a possible D gene is TRBD1 (5 bases). The germline gives CDR1 LGHDT, CDR2 YNNKEL (reference sequence). The V gene lost 3 bases and the J gene lost 0 bases, with 15 bases spanning the gap. The CDR3 length is 18 residues. The CDR3 sequence: CASSHVGTWSSYNSPLHF. The CDR3, as DNA: TGTGCCAGCAGCCACGTGGGGACTTGGAGCTCCTATAATTCACCCCTCCACTTT.

The chain combines TRBV20-1 with TRBJ1-1; no definite D call. CDR1 DFQATT and CDR2 SNEGSKA come from the germline V gene (reference sequence). V gave up 5 bases and J gave up 1 base, with 14 bases separating them. CDR3 length: 14 residues. For the CDR3, the DNA is TGCAGTGCTTTACAAGTCGTTGGGAACACTGAAGCTTTCTTT. This encodes CSALQVVGNTEAFF.

The chain joins TRBV12-3 or TRBV12-4 to TRBJ1-4, with 9 bases fitting TRBD1. V trimming: 5 bases; J trimming: 14 bases; junction bases outside the gene matches: 6. The CDR3 extends over 12 amino acids. CDR3 DNA sequence: TGTGCCAGCAGTGCCGGGACAGGGAAGCTGTTTTTT. Translated: CASSAGTGKLFF.

This clonotype was observed a single time. The chain employs TRBV7-6 and TRBJ2-1; 8 bases match TRBD2. V shed 3 bases, J shed 5 bases, and the junction held 6 bases outside the gene matches. The CDR3 is made up of 15 amino acids. Germline loops: CDR1 SGHVS, CDR2 FNYEAQ. CDR3 bases: TGTGCCAGCAGCTTTGATACTAGCGGAAACAATGAGCAGTTCTTC. Translated, it gives CASSFDTSGNNEQFF.

V gene TRBV27 combines with J gene TRBJ2-7; D not certain. In germline, CDR1 is MNHEY, CDR2 SMNVEV (reference sequence). CDR3 size: 13 residues. V shed 5 bases and J shed 12 bases, with 20 bases lying between them. This chain's CDR3 is CASSVPPWRQSYF. CDR3 bases: TGTGCCAGCAGTGTACCCCCATGGCGCCAGTCGTACTTC.

This clonotype was counted at least ten times. The chain joins TRBV7-9 to TRBJ2-7; D not resolved. The CDR3 is 12 residues long. Trimming cost V 1 base and J 2 bases, with 3 bases left between them. CDR1 SEHNR and CDR2 FQNEAQ come from the germline V gene (reference sequence). The CDR3 DNA sequence: TGTGCCAGCAGCTTAGTTGCCTACGAGCAGTACTTC. Protein: CASSLVAYEQYF.

This clonotype was detected only a few times. This rearrangement joins TRBV7-2 to TRBJ2-3; 11 bases fit TRBD2. Trimming cost V 1 base and J 1 base; bases outside gene matches: 10. The germline V gene encodes CDR1 SGHTA and CDR2 FQGNSA. CDR3 length equals 19 residues. CDR3 sequence reads: CASSLELAGVGVGTDTQYF. The CDR3 DNA reads TGTGCCAGCAGCTTAGAACTAGCGGGAGTCGGTGTGGGCACAGATACGCAGTATTTT. Variable domain in full (rest from reference TRBV7-2 and TRBJ2-3): GAGVSQSPSNKVTEKGKDVELRCDPISGHTALYWYRQSLGQGLEFLIYFQGNSAPDKSGLPSDRFSAERTGGSVSTLTIQRTQQEDSAVYLCASSLELAGVGVGTDTQYFGPGTRLTVL.

This chain joins TRBV27 and TRBJ2-5; maybe TRBD2 (5 bases). The J call may be faulty, since TRBJ2-7 better matches the DNA end. The CDR3 contains 12 residues. CDR1 MNHEY and CDR2 SMNVEV come from the germline V gene (reference sequence). CDR3 sequence (DNA): TGTGCCAGCGCCGGACCCCGGGGCGAGCAGTACTTC. Amino acid sequence: CASAGPRGEQYF.

The chain employs TRBV7-9 and TRBJ2-7; TRBD2 matches 7 bases. The trim removed 4 bases at V and 12 bases at J, leaving 15 bases unmatched. Germline assignment: CDR1 SEHNR and CDR2 FQNEAQ (reference sequence). CDR3 size: 14 residues. CDR3 sequence: CASSYGGQRGLGYF. DNA for the CDR3: TGTGCCAGCAGCTACGGTGGGCAGCGGGGATTGGGGTACTTC.

This chain uses TRBV29-1 with TRBJ1-1, with D hard to call. The germline V and J ends were trimmed by 0 bases and 3 bases, with 11 bases remaining between them. The CDR3 is 14 residues long. Looked up from germline, CDR1 is SQVTM and CDR2 is ANQGSEA. CDR3 sequence (DNA): TGCAGCGTTGAAGATAGGAGTGGCGACACTGAAGCTTTCTTT. It is translated as CSVEDRSGDTEAFF.

Only a few counts were recorded for this clonotype. This CDR3 reads CSAGQGDQPQHF. The CDR3, as DNA: TGCAGTGCCGGGCAGGGGGATCAGCCCCAGCATTTT. The rearrangement links TRBV20-1 to TRBJ1-5; 7 nucleotides match TRBD1. The CDR3 runs to 12 residues. V lost 6 bases and J lost 5; bases outside the gene matches: 4. CDR1 is DFQATT, CDR2 SNEGSKA, per germline (reference sequence).

The chain combines TRBV3-1 with TRBJ2-1; 9 nucleotides match TRBD2. The CDR3 has 17 residues. Germline loops: CDR1 LGHDT, CDR2 YNNKEL (reference sequence). With 3 bases clipped from V and 4 bases from J, the junction kept 10 bases outside the gene matches. CDR3 region: CASSHPNLAGIYNEQFF. CDR3 bases: TGTGCCAGCAGCCACCCCAACCTAGCGGGGATATACAATGAGCAGTTCTTC.

The chain couples TRBV5-6 to TRBJ2-3, with D perhaps matching TRBD2 (6 bases). This CDR3 has 16 residues. Per germline, CDR1 SGHDT and CDR2 YYEEEE. Trimming took off 2 bases at V and 0 bases at J, with 13 bases between the two ends. As DNA, the CDR3 is TGTGCCAGCAGCTTTGGTGGCGGGGCTAGCACAGATACGCAGTATTTT. Protein: CASSFGGGASTDTQYF.

This clonotype has more than one count but fewer than ten. The CDR3 DNA reads TGTGCCAGCAGTTCCGGGGTGGCCCAGTACTTC. Amino acids: CASSSGVAQYF. The chain combines TRBV6-5 with TRBJ2-5; TRBD2 might be the D (5 bases). The CDR3 is 11 amino acids. Germline V CDR1 and CDR2: MNHEY, SVGAGI. V was shortened by 4 bases and J by 9 bases, with 9 bases between the two germline ends.

This clonotype was counted only a few times. The chain has TRBV5-1 and TRBJ2-4; perhaps TRBD1 as D (5 bases). From germline, CDR1 is SGHRS and CDR2 YFSETQ. Trimming left V 1 base short and J 1 base short, with 18 bases between. The CDR3 totals 18 residues. CDR3 nucleotides: TGCGCCAGCAGCTTGTTGTCGGACACCATGACGGCCAAAAACATTCAGTACTTC. Translated, it gives CASSLLSDTMTAKNIQYF.

The CDR3 is CASSTPSSYEQYF. In DNA, the CDR3 is TGTGCCAGCAGCACGCCGAGCTCCTACGAGCAGTACTTC. This chain connects TRBV7-2 to TRBJ2-7, with D uncertain. V lost 5 bases and J lost 0, with 8 bases in between. The CDR3 loop spans 13 amino acids. Germline loops: CDR1 SGHTA, CDR2 FQGNSA.

This clonotype was detected only a few times. The genes are TRBV29-1 and TRBJ2-7, with TRBD1 matching 8 bases. V was pared by 6 bases and J by 0 bases, with 4 bases of the junction left unmatched. Germline assignment: CDR1 SQVTM and CDR2 ANQGSEA. The CDR3 is 13 residues long. The CDR3 loop reads CSVWDRSSYEQYF. The CDR3 nucleotides read TGCAGCGTGTGGGACAGGAGCTCCTACGAGCAGTACTTC.

This rearrangement joins TRBV5-1 to TRBJ2-5; 7 bases line up with TRBD1. The CDR3 length is 14 residues. V was pared by 2 bases and J by 3 bases, with 4 bases of the junction left unmatched. Germline CDR1 is SGHRS and CDR2 is YFSETQ. The CDR3 here is CASSFQGQKETQYF. The CDR3 bases are TGCGCCAGCAGCTTCCAGGGACAGAAAGAGACCCAGTACTTC.

In this sample, this clonotype turned up a few times. V gene TRBV28 combines with J gene TRBJ2-3; TRBD2 aligns across 10 bases. Trimming cost V 3 bases and J 7 bases; bases outside gene matches: 7. CDR1 is MDHEN, CDR2 SYDVKM, per germline. The CDR3 is 15 residues long. The CDR3 is CASSFPSGSGNTQYF. CDR3 DNA: TGTGCCAGCAGTTTCCCTAGCGGGAGTGGAAATACGCAGTATTTT. The full variable domain, its missing parts supplied by reference TRBV28 and TRBJ2-3, is DVKVTQSSRYLVKRTGEKVFLECVQDMDHENMFWYRQDPGLGLRLIYFSYDVKMKEKGDIPEGYSVSREKKERFSLILESASTNQTSMYLCASSFPSGSGNTQYFGPGTRLTVL.

This clonotype was seen at least ten times. V is TRBV3-1 and J is TRBJ2-1; weak D call: TRBD2 (5 bases). Germline V gives CDR1 LGHDT, CDR2 YNNKEL (reference sequence). V was clipped by 2 bases and J by 6 bases, with 17 bases between them. This CDR3 has 16 residues. This chain's CDR3 is CASSQNIALITNEQFF. In DNA form, the CDR3 reads TGTGCCAGCAGCCAAAACATAGCGTTAATTACCAATGAGCAGTTCTTC.

The gene calls are TRBV20-1 and TRBJ2-7, with 12 bases fitting TRBD2. This CDR3 region has 13 residues. Germline-derived CDR1 and CDR2 are DFQATT and SNEGSKA (reference sequence). Trimming took 4 bases from V and 4 from J; bases not matched to a gene: 2. CDR3 sequence reads: CSATGLAGYEQYF. The CDR3 region has the DNA TGCAGTGCTACCGGACTAGCGGGATACGAGCAGTACTTC.

The chain joins TRBV3-1 to TRBJ2-3; no firm D call. This CDR3 has 15 residues. Trimming stripped 0 bases from V and 5 bases from J, with 12 bases between. Germline lookup yields CDR1 LGHDT and CDR2 YNNKEL (reference sequence). This CDR3 reads CASSQDGSFGDTQYF. CDR3 nucleotide sequence: TGTGCCAGCAGCCAAGATGGGTCTTTTGGAGATACGCAGTATTTT.